This T cell receptor (beta chain) was recovered during a study of T cell repertoires in cytomegalovirus infection (dated by TCRdb to the late 2010s). Regarding the research as a whole: The peptide stimulations were aimed at well-studied HLA-B-restricted epitopes as well as recently identified HLA-C-restricted CMV epitopes, whose presentation resists viral immunomodulation. The HLA type of each donor mattered for the analysis, because public TCR beta signatures pointed to carriage of CMV infection along with the matching HLA type.

The study at large found these results: In both this cohort and an independent roughly 350-donor cohort, the cumulative frequency of public TCR beta family members distinguished carriers of CMV infection plus the relevant HLA type. The ex vivo response was dominated by HLA-C-restricted CMV-specific TCR beta clonotypes, and the single most frequent clonotype in two of eight donors was supplied by these HLA-C-restricted clonotypes.

The listed sequencing device is Illumina HiSeq 1500. TCRdb reanalyzed the raw reads on its own, using fastp at Q25 for trimming and MiXCR for clone calling, and kept in-frame beta chains. Records with the same CDR3 protein are collapsed into one entry carrying the most frequent genes and DNA. The sample table contains about 89,000 distinct CDR3 sequences; only one count was recorded for around 28% of them. The top ten clones comprise over 60% of the sample. This clonotype has only a few counts. It lacks a known antigen. No qualities accompany the bases; no much larger clone lies one base away. The V end loses 2 bases and the J end loses 5 bases, and a stretch of 10 bases separates them. Looking up the germline V gene (reference sequence) yields CDR1 DFQATT and CDR2 SNEGSKA. There are 12 amino acids in the CDR3, from cysteine to phenylalanine inclusive. The retained sequence is limited to the CDR3, 36 bases, with the frame set at the first base.

The label giving this sample's treatment or condition can be read as: in vitro stimulation with specific CMV peptide epitopes to enrich CMV-specific T cells. Here the chain combines TRBV20-1 and TRBJ2-7; 6 matching bases give a weak D call of TRBD2. The sequenced sample was CD8+ T cells from cultured PBMCs, obtained from culture after CMV antigen stimulation. The clonotype comes from a human donor in good health (CMV status not recorded). Some clones in this sample may be carry-over from other donors' samples. The CDR3 in this case is CSARPPGDEQYF. The nucleotides are TGCAGTGCTAGACCCCCGGGGGACGAGCAGTACTTC.